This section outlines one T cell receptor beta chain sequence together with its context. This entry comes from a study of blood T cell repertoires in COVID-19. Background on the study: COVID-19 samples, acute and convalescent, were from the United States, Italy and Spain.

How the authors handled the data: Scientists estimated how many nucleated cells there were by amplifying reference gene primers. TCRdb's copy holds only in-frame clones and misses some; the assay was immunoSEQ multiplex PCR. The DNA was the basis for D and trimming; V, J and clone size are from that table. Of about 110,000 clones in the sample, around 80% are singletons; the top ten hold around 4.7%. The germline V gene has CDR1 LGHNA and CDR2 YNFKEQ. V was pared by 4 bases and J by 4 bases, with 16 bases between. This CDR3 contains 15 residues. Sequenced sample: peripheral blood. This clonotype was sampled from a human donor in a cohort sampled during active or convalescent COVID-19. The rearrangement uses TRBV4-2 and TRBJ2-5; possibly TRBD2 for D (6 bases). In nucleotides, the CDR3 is TGTGCCAGCAGCCGACTAGTAGGTTCCCCAGAGACCCAGTACTTC. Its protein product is CASSRLVGSPETQYF.